This T cell receptor beta chain was recorded in a study of CD8+ T cells in alopecia areata. RNA extraction and reverse transcription yielded cDNA as sequencing template. Profiling relied on immunoSEQ multiplex PCR, and the TCRdb table lists in-frame clones only, not all of them. Among 110,000 to 150,000 clones listed, approximately 65% were seen once. The specimen was CD8+ T cells sorted from blood. The clonotype comes from a human donor in good health.

The CDR3 nucleotides read TGCAGCGTTGAGGTGCTGGGCAGTAACTATGGCTACACCTTC. It encodes CSVEVLGSNYGYTF. The chain employs TRBV29-1 and TRBJ1-2; D is uncertain. Germline values: CDR1 SQVTM, CDR2 ANQGSEA. This CDR3 spans 14 amino acids. Trimming took off 3 bases at V and 1 base at J, with 12 bases between the two ends.